The T cell receptor (beta chain) described here comes from a study of blood T cell repertoires in COVID-19. Study summary: Collection of acute and convalescent COVID-19 samples took place in the United States, Italy and Spain. PBMCs, B-cell-depleted T cells, or T cells were the source of the cDNA or gDNA that made up the material.

V lost 2 bases and J lost 1, with 9 bases in between. The CDR3 covers 15 residues. Germline lookup yields CDR1 MNHNY and CDR2 SVGAGI (reference sequence). Authors' analysis steps: Estimation of nucleated cell counts relied on the amplification of reference gene primers. Sequencing was performed with immunoSEQ multiplex PCR; in TCRdb, only in-frame clones are kept and a portion is missing. That table supplies the V and J calls and clone size; D and trimming were determined from the DNA. The sample yields 95,000 to 150,000 clones, 85% seen once. Sequencing used peripheral blood. V gene TRBV6-6 combines with J gene TRBJ2-1, with D perhaps TRBD2 (6 bases). The clonotype originates from a woman of 80 years or more with acute or convalescent COVID-19. CDR3 protein: CASSYGGISYNEQFF. In DNA form, the CDR3 reads TGTGCCAGCAGTTACGGGGGGATATCCTACAATGAGCAGTTCTTC.